These T cell receptor beta chains were read from a single sample in a study of cytomegalovirus exposure and HLA in healthy donors. Using immunoSEQ multiplex PCR, the repertoire was profiled, and TCRdb retains in-frame clones only, with some absent. This table has roughly 100,000 clones, approximately 81% appearing once. Sequenced material: PBMCs. These receptors were obtained from a young man in good health and CMV-seronegative. The CDR3 runs from the conserved cysteine through the conserved F or W. D genes are given only for firm matches. Where a row states a size, it is once, few, many or the class of an expanded clone; other rows omit it.

clone_size	v_call	j_call	d_call	cdr3_aa	cdr3_nt
NA	TRBV7-7	TRBJ2-1	TRBD1	CASSSGTDRFDEQFF	TGTGCTAGCAGCTCCGGGACAGACAGATTCGATGAGCAGTTCTTC
once	TRBV20-1	TRBJ1-4	NA	CSGGVNEKLFF	TGCTCCGGAGGGGTTAATGAAAAACTGTTTTTT
NA	TRBV5-1	TRBJ2-1	NA	CASSLAAQSFLFF	TGCGCCAGCAGCTTGGCAGCGCAGTCGTTTTTGTTCTTC
NA	TRBV6-1	TRBJ1-2	NA	CASSEIRLGYTF	TGTGCCAGCAGTGAAATCAGGTTGGGCTACACCTTC
few	TRBV2	TRBJ2-5	TRBD1	CASTLDRGNQETQYF	TGTGCCAGCACCCTGGACAGGGGAAACCAAGAGACCCAGTACTTC
NA	TRBV5-6	TRBJ2-1	TRBD2	CASSLGLAGVDNEQFF	TGTGCCAGCAGCTTAGGACTAGCGGGAGTAGACAATGAGCAGTTCTTC
NA	TRBV19	TRBJ2-7	NA	CASHGRDYEQYF	TGTGCCAGCCACGGGCGGGACTACGAGCAGTACTTC
NA	TRBV4-3	TRBJ2-1	NA	CASSQEAPPSQRAYNEQFF	TGCGCCAGCAGCCAAGAAGCGCCCCCAAGCCAGCGGGCCTACAATGAGCAGTTCTTC
few	TRBV6-6	TRBJ2-2	NA	CASSSRVAGELFF	TGTGCCAGCAGTAGCAGGGTCGCCGGGGAGCTGTTTTTT
NA	TRBV9	TRBJ2-1	TRBD2	CASSVSGFSGRAGEQFF	TGTGCCAGCAGCGTCTCGGGCTTTAGCGGGAGGGCCGGTGAGCAGTTCTTC
NA	TRBV20-1	TRBJ2-7	NA	CSAGQIYEQYF	TGCAGTGCCGGACAGATCTACGAGCAGTACTTC
NA	TRBV6-4	TRBJ2-6	NA	CASSDRVGAGANVLTF	TGTGCCAGCAGTGACAGGGTGGGAGCTGGGGCCAACGTCCTGACTTTC
NA	TRBV18	TRBJ2-3	NA	CASLQRGWGTDTQYF	TGTGCCAGCTTACAAAGGGGCTGGGGCACAGATACGCAGTATTTT
NA	TRBV6-5	TRBJ1-5	TRBD1	CASSAGTGDQPQHF	TGTGCCAGCAGCGCCGGGACAGGGGATCAGCCCCAGCATTTT
NA	TRBV5-4	TRBJ2-7	NA	CASSLGSSRGSSYEQYF	TGTGCCAGCAGCTTGGGGTCATCTCGAGGGAGCTCCTACGAGCAGTACTTC
NA	TRBV9	TRBJ2-5	NA	CASSVGGGSQETQYF	TGTGCCAGCAGCGTAGGGGGAGGTTCGCAAGAGACCCAGTACTTC
NA	TRBV6-5	TRBJ2-2	NA	CASRGHGNTGELFF	TGTGCCAGCAGGGGACACGGGAACACCGGGGAGCTGTTTTTT
NA	TRBV14	TRBJ1-2	NA	CASSRGVGYTF	TGTGCCAGCAGCCGGGGGGTTGGCTACACCTTC
NA	TRBV27	TRBJ2-2	NA	CASSYSLGGTGELFF	TGTGCCAGCAGTTACTCGTTAGGGGGCACCGGGGAGCTGTTTTTT
NA	TRBV6-5	TRBJ1-2	NA	CASSPPDSYGYTF	TGTGCCAGCAGTCCCCCGGACAGCTATGGCTACACCTTC
NA	TRBV5-1	TRBJ1-2	TRBD1	CASSWTLDRAYGYTF	TGCGCCAGCAGCTGGACCCTAGACAGGGCCTATGGCTACACCTTC
NA	TRBV6-1	TRBJ2-2	TRBD2	CASSETSGINGELFF	TGTGCCAGCAGTGAGACTAGCGGGATTAACGGGGAGCTGTTTTTT
NA	TRBV18	TRBJ2-7	NA	CASLPERGSGEQYF	TGTGCCAGCCTTCCAGAAAGGGGATCGGGTGAGCAGTACTTC
NA	TRBV5-8	TRBJ2-5	TRBD1	CASSWTGSQETQYF	TGTGCCAGCAGCTGGACAGGGTCACAAGAGACCCAGTACTTC
NA	TRBV5-1	TRBJ2-1	TRBD2	CASSISGRIYNEQFF	TGCGCCAGCAGCATTAGCGGGAGGATTTACAATGAGCAGTTCTTC
NA	TRBV9	TRBJ2-3	TRBD1	CASSEPRTGRTDTQYF	TGTGCCAGCAGCGAGCCCCGGACAGGGAGGACAGATACGCAGTATTTT
NA	TRBV7-9	TRBJ2-7	TRBD1	CASSPPGTGHEQYF	TGTGCCAGCAGCCCCCCCGGGACAGGGCACGAGCAGTACTTC
NA	TRBV12-5	TRBJ1-4	NA	CASGSPAGTNEKLFF	TGTGCTAGTGGTTCCCCCGCAGGGACTAATGAAAAACTGTTTTTT
NA	TRBV6-6	TRBJ2-3	NA	CASSTRQVLDTQYF	TGTGCCAGCAGTACCCGACAGGTGCTGGATACGCAGTATTTT
NA	TRBV2	TRBJ2-3	TRBD2	CASTSGGSNTDTQYF	TGTGCCTCGACTAGCGGGGGGTCTAACACAGATACGCAGTATTTT